This T cell receptor (beta chain) comes out of a study of shared clonotypes between healthy human individuals. The study's findings and limits: Rarefaction exposed incomplete sorted-subset sequencing despite large depth.

Nashville, Tennessee was home to all donors, each a Caucasian adult. The junction had 5 bases not matched to a gene; V was cut back by 4 bases and J by 0 bases. The CDR3 sequence is 15 residues long. Germline loops: CDR1 MDHEN, CDR2 SYDVKM. Of note for this clone: Its antigen is not known.

The study ran the assay at deep level. The DNA input per sorted-subset replicate PCR was approximately 210 ng, corresponding to tens of thousands of T cell genomes. Using immunoSEQ multiplex PCR, the repertoire was profiled, and TCRdb retains in-frame clones only, with some absent. The sample contains hundreds of thousands of clones, 73% of which appear only once. Sequencing input: memory CD4+ T cells sorted from blood. Documented subset: CD45RA-negative fraction. The genes are TRBV28 and TRBJ1-1; 7 bases map to TRBD1. The sequence was collected from a woman in her thirties in good health. This CDR3 is CASSSPGQMNTEAFF. CDR3 in DNA: TGTGCCAGCAGTTCCCCGGGACAGATGAACACTGAAGCTTTCTTT. The variable domain in full, with the rest retrieved from reference TRBV28 and TRBJ1-1, is DVKVTQSSRYLVKRTGEKVFLECVQDMDHENMFWYRQDPGLGLRLIYFSYDVKMKEKGDIPEGYSVSREKKERFSLILESASTNQTSMYLCASSSPGQMNTEAFFGQGTRLTVV.